This T cell receptor beta chain was sequenced in a study of blood T cell repertoires in COVID-19. Across the whole study: Some COVID-19 samples were acute and others convalescent; all came from the United States, Italy and Spain. Sources were T cells, B-cell-depleted T cells, or PBMCs; the material itself was cDNA or gDNA.

With 0 bases removed from V and 0 bases from J, the gap between germline ends came to 8 bases. The germline CDR1 and CDR2 sequences are ENHRY and SYGVKD. The CDR3 has 15 residues. How the authors handled the data: Reference gene primer amplification yielded estimated nucleated cell counts. Some clones are missing from TCRdb's copy, which holds only in-frame ones; the method was immunoSEQ multiplex PCR. That table gives V, J and clone size, and the DNA gave D and trimming. The sample has 65,000 or so clones; over 65% are singletons. The rearrangement joins TRBV10-3 to TRBJ1-1, with a tentative D call TRBD1 (5 bases). What was sequenced was peripheral blood. The receptor's source is a woman in her seventies with acute or convalescent COVID-19. The CDR3 sequence: CAISESTAMNTEAFF. In DNA, the CDR3 is TGTGCCATCAGTGAGTCGACAGCTATGAACACTGAAGCTTTCTTT.